A single sample is the source of the 5 T cell receptor beta chains below, sequenced in a study of blood T cell repertoires in COVID-19. Clones were sequenced by immunoSEQ multiplex PCR, and TCRdb holds only the in-frame ones, with some missing. The table has roughly 250,000 clones, about 85% seen once. The sample taken for sequencing was PBMCs or T cells enriched from blood (not recorded which). All receptors derive from a woman aged 25 to 39 with acute COVID-19.

The genes are TRBV28 and TRBJ1-2; 7 nucleotides align to TRBD1. CDR3 length equals 14 residues. J gave up 1 base and V 7 bases, and 6 bases lay outside the gene matches. The germline CDR1 and CDR2 sequences are MDHEN and SYDVKM. CDR3 sequence reads: CASIRGDSNYGYTF. The CDR3 nucleotides read TGTGCCAGCATTCGAGGGGACAGTAACTATGGCTACACCTTC.

This chain links TRBV5-4 with TRBJ2-1, with D perhaps TRBD1 (6 bases). The CDR3 totals 18 residues. Trimming took 2 bases from V and 0 from J, leaving 18 bases between them. Per the germline V gene, CDR1 is SGHNT and CDR2 is YYREEE (reference sequence). CDR3 amino acids: CASSFKTGPLSSYNEQFF. For the CDR3, the DNA is TGTGCCAGCAGCTTTAAAACAGGGCCACTCAGCTCCTACAATGAGCAGTTCTTC.

CDR3 DNA: TGCGCCAGCAGCGTACAGACAGGGGGGGAGGAGACCCAGTACTTC. Its protein is CASSVQTGGEETQYF. The chain joins TRBV5-1 to TRBJ2-5; 9 positions agree with TRBD1. The CDR3 is 15 residues long. Germline V lookup: CDR1 SGHRS, CDR2 YFSETQ. The J segment lost 5 bases and the V segment lost 4 bases, leaving 9 bases of the junction unmatched.

The chain recombines TRBV14 with TRBJ2-2; D gene uncertain. Germline V gives CDR1 SGHDN, CDR2 FVKESK. The CDR3 length is 15 residues. The V end lost 4 bases, the J end lost 6 bases, and 15 bases lay between the germline ends. The CDR3 DNA sequence: TGTGCCAGCAGCCCGCTCGCCCGAGTCCCCGGGGAGCTGTTTTTT. Protein product: CASSPLARVPGELFF.

The chain uses TRBV25-1 and TRBJ2-2; 11 bases match TRBD2. V trimming: 5 bases; J trimming: 6 bases; junction bases outside the gene matches: 5. CDR3 length: 15 amino acids. Germline V gene lookup returns CDR1 MGHDK and CDR2 SYGVNS. The CDR3 sequence is CASSFRLAGSGELFF. The CDR3 nucleotides are TGTGCCAGCAGTTTTCGACTAGCGGGATCCGGGGAGCTGTTTTTT. The complete variable domain, with remaining parts taken from reference TRBV25-1 and TRBJ2-2, reads EADIYQTPRYLVIGTGKKITLECSQTMGHDKMYWYQQDPGMELHLIHYSYGVNSTEKGDLSSESTVSRIRTEHFPLTLESARPSHTSQYLCASSFRLAGSGELFFGEGSRLTVL.